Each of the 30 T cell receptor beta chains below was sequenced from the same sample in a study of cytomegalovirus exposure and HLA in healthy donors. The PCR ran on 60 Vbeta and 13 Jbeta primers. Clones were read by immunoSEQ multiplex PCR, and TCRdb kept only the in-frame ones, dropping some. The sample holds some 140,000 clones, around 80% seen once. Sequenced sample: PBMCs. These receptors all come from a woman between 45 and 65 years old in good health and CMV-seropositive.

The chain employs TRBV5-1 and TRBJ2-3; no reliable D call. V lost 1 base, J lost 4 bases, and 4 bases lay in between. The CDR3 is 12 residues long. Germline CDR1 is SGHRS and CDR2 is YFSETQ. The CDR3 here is CASSLLPDTQYF. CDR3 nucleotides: TGCGCCAGCAGCTTGCTCCCAGATACGCAGTATTTT. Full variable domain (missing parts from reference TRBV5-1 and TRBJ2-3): KAGVTQTPRYLIKTRGQQVTLSCSPISGHRSVSWYQQTPGQGLQFLFEYFSETQRNKGNFPGRFSGRQFSNSRSEMNVSTLELGDSALYLCASSLLPDTQYFGPGTRLTVL.

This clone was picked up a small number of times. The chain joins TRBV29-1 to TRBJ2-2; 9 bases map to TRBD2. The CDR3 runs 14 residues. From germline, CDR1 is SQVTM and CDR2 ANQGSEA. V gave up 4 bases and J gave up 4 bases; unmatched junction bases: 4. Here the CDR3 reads CSVVTSGATGELFF. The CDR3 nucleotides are TGCAGCGTTGTGACTAGCGGAGCCACCGGGGAGCTGTTTTTT.

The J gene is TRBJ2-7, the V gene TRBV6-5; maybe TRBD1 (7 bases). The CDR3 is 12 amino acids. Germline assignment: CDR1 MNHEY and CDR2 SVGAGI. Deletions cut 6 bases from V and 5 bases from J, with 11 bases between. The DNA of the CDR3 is TGTGCCAGCAGCAGGGGGGAGAACGAGCAGTACTTC. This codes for CASSRGENEQYF.

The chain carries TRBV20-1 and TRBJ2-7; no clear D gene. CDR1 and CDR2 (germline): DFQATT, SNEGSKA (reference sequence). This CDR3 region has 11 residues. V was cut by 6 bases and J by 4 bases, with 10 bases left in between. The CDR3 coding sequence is TGCAGTGCCCCTCAGGTTTACGAGCAGTACTTC. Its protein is CSAPQVYEQYF.

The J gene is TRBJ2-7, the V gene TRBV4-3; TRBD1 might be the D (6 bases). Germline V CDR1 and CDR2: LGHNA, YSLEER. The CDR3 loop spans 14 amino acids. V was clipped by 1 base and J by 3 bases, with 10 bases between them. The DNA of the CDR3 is TGCGCCAGCAGCCAAGGGGTGGACAGCTACGAGCAGTACTTC. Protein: CASSQGVDSYEQYF.

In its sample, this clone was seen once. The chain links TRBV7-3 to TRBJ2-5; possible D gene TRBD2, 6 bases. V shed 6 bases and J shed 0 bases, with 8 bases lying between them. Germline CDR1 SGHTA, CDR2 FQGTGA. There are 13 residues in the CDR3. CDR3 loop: CASSRGNQETQYF. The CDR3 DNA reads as TGTGCCAGCAGTCGGGGGAACCAAGAGACCCAGTACTTC.

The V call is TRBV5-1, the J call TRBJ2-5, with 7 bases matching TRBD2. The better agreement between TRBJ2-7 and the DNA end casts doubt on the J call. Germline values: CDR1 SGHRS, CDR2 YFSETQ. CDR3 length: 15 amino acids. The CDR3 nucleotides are TGCGCCAGCAGTGTTGTGGGCGGGGGAGACTACGAGCAGTACTTC. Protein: CASSVVGGGDYEQYF.

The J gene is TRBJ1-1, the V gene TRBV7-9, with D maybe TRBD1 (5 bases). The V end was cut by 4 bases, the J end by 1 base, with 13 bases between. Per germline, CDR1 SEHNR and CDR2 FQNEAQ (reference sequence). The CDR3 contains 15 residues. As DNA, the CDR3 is TGTGCCAGCAGCTCGACCGAAGGGGCGAACACTGAAGCTTTCTTT. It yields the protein CASSSTEGANTEAFF.

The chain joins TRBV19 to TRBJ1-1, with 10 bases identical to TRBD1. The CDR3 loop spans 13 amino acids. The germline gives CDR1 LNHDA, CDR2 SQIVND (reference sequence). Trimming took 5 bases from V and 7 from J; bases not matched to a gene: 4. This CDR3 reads CASSDRGRHEAFF. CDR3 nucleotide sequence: TGTGCCAGTAGTGACAGGGGGCGTCATGAAGCTTTCTTT. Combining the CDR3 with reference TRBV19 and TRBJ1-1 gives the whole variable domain DGGITQSPKYLFRKEGQNVTLSCEQNLNHDAMYWYRQDPGQGLRLIYYSQIVNDFQKGDIAEGYSVSREKKESFPLTVTSAQKNPTAFYLCASSDRGRHEAFFGQGTRLTVV.

Here the CDR3 reads CASSYRPGGNTEAFF. The CDR3 coding sequence is TGTGCCAGCAGCTACAGACCAGGGGGGAACACTGAAGCTTTCTTT. This chain uses TRBV7-3 with TRBJ1-1; the match to TRBD1 covers 7 bases. The ends lost 4 bases at V and 1 base at J; junction bases unmatched: 6. Germline V gene sequence: CDR1 SGHTA, CDR2 FQGTGA. The CDR3 sequence is 15 residues long.

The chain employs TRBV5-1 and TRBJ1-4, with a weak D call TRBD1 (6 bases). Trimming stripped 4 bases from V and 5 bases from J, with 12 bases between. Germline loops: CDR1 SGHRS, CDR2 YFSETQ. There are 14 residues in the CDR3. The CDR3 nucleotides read TGCGCCAGCAGCCGGGACATAAACAATGAAAAACTGTTTTTT. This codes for CASSRDINNEKLFF. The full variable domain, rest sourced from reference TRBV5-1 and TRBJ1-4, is KAGVTQTPRYLIKTRGQQVTLSCSPISGHRSVSWYQQTPGQGLQFLFEYFSETQRNKGNFPGRFSGRQFSNSRSEMNVSTLELGDSALYLCASSRDINNEKLFFGSGTQLSVL.

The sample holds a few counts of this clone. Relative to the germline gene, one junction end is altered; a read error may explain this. The CDR3 is CASSPATTGGAETQYF. In DNA, the CDR3 is TGTGCTAGCAGCCCGGCAACGACAGGGGGCGCGGAGACCCAGTACTTC. The rearrangement joins TRBV7-7 to TRBJ2-5, with TRBD1 matching over 10 bases. Germline values: CDR1 SSHAT, CDR2 FNYEAQ (reference sequence). The CDR3 spans 16 residues.

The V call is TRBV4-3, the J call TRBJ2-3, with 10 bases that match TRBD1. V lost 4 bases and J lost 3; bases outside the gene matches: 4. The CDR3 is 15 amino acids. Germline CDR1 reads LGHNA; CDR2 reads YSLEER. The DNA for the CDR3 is TGCGCCAGCAGCCTTGGGACAGGGGAAACAGATACGCAGTATTTT. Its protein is CASSLGTGETDTQYF.

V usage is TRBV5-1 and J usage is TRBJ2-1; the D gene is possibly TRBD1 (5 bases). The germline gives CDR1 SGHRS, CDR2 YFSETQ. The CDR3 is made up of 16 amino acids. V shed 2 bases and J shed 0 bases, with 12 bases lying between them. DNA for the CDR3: TGCGCCAGCAGCTTCTCAGGGTTAAGCTCCTACAATGAGCAGTTCTTC. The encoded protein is CASSFSGLSSYNEQFF. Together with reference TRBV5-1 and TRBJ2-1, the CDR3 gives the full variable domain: KAGVTQTPRYLIKTRGQQVTLSCSPISGHRSVSWYQQTPGQGLQFLFEYFSETQRNKGNFPGRFSGRQFSNSRSEMNVSTLELGDSALYLCASSFSGLSSYNEQFFGPGTRLTVL.

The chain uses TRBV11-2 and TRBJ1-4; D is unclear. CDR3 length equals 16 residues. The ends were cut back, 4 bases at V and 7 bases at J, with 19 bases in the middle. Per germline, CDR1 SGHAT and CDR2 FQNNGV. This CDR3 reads CASSSSLGSRVEKLFF. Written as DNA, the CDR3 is TGTGCCAGCAGCTCCTCTTTGGGATCGCGGGTTGAAAAACTGTTTTTT.

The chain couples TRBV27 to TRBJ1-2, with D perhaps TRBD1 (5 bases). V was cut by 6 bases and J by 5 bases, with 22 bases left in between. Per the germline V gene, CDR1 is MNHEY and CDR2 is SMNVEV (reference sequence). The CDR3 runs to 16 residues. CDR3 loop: CASSPEASQDPYGYTF. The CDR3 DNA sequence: TGTGCCAGCAGCCCCGAGGCGTCACAGGACCCTTATGGCTACACCTTC.

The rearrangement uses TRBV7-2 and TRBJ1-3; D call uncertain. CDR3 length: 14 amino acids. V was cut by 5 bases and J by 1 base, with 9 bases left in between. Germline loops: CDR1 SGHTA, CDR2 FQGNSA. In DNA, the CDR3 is TGTGCCAGCAGCCCGACTGCTTCTGGAAACACCATATATTTT. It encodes CASSPTASGNTIYF. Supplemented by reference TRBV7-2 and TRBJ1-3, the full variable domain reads GAGVSQSPSNKVTEKGKDVELRCDPISGHTALYWYRQSLGQGLEFLIYFQGNSAPDKSGLPSDRFSAERTGGSVSTLTIQRTQQEDSAVYLCASSPTASGNTIYFGEGSWLTVV.

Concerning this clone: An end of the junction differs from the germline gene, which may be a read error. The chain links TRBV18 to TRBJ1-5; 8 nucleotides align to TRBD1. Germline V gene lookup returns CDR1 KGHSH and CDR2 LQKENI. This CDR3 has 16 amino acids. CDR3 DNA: TGTGTCAGCTCACCAGTTTTTGGACAGGGTGGTCAGCCCCAGCATTTT. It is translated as CVSSPVFGQGGQPQHF.

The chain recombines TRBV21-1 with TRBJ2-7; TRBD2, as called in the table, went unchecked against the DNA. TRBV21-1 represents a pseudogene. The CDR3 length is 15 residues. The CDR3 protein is CASSKHRVNCYEQYF. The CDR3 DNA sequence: TGTGCCAGCAGCAAACACCGGGTAAATTGCTACGAGCAGTACTTC.

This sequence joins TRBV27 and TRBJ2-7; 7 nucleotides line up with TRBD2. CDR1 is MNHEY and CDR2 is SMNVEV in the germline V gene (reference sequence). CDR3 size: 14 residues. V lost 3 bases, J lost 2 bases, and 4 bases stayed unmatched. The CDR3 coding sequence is TGTGCCAGCAGTTTGAGGACTAGAGCCTACGAGCAGTACTTC. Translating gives CASSLRTRAYEQYF.

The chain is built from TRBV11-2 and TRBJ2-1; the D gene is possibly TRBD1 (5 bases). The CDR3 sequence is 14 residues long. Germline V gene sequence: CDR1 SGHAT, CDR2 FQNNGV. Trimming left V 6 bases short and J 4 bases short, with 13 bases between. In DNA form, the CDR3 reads TGTGCCAGCAGACCCCGGACAATTTACAATGAGCAGTTCTTC. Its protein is CASRPRTIYNEQFF.

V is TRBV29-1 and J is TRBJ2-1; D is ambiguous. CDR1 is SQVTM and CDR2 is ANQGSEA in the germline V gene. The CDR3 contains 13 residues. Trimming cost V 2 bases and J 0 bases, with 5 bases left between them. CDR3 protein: CSVEIYSYNEQFF. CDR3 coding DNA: TGCAGCGTTGAAATCTACTCCTACAATGAGCAGTTCTTC.

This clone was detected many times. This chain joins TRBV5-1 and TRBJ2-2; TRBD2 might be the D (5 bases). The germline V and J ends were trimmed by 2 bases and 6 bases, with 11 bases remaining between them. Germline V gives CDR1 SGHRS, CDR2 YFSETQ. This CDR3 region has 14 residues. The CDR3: CASSFGLGSGELFF. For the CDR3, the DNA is TGCGCCAGCAGCTTTGGACTGGGGTCCGGGGAGCTGTTTTTT.

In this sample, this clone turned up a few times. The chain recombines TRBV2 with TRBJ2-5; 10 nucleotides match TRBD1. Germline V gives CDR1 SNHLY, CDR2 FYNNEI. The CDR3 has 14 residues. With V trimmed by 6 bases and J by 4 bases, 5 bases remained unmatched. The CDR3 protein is CASSRDRGRETQYF. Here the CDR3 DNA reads TGTGCCAGCAGCCGGGACAGGGGTAGAGAGACCCAGTACTTC. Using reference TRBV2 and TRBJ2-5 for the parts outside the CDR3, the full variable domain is EPEVTQTPSHQVTQMGQEVILRCVPISNHLYFYWYRQILGQKVEFLVSFYNNEISEKSEIFDDQFSVERPDGSNFTLKIRSTKLEDSAMYFCASSRDRGRETQYFGPGTRLLVL.

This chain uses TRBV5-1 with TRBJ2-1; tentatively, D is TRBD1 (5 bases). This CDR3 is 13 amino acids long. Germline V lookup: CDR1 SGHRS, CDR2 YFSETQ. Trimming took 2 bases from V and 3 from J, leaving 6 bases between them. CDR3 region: CASSFDSYNEQFF. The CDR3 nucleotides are TGCGCCAGCAGCTTTGACAGCTACAATGAGCAGTTCTTC.

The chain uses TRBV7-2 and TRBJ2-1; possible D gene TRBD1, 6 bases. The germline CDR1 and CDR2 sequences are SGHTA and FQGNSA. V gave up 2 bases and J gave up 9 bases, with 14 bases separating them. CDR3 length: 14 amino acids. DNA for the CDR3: TGTGCCAGCAGCTTAAGAGGGGGATCGACTGAGCAGTTCTTC. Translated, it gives CASSLRGGSTEQFF. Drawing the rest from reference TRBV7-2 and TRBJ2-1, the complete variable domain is GAGVSQSPSNKVTEKGKDVELRCDPISGHTALYWYRQSLGQGLEFLIYFQGNSAPDKSGLPSDRFSAERTGGSVSTLTIQRTQQEDSAVYLCASSLRGGSTEQFFGPGTRLTVL.

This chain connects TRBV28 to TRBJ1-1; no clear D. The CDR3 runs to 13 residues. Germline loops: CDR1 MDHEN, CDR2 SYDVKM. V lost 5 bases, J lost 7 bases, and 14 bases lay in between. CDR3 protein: CASSPSHFSEAFF. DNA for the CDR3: TGTGCCAGCAGTCCGTCCCATTTTAGTGAAGCTTTCTTT. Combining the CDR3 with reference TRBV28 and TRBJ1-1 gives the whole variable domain DVKVTQSSRYLVKRTGEKVFLECVQDMDHENMFWYRQDPGLGLRLIYFSYDVKMKEKGDIPEGYSVSREKKERFSLILESASTNQTSMYLCASSPSHFSEAFFGQGTRLTVV.

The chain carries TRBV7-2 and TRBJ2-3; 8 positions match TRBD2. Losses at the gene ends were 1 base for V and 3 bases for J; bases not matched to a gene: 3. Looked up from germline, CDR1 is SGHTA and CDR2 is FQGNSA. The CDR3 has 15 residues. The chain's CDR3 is CASSLETGGTDTQYF. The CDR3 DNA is TGTGCCAGCAGCTTAGAAACGGGGGGGACAGATACGCAGTATTTT.

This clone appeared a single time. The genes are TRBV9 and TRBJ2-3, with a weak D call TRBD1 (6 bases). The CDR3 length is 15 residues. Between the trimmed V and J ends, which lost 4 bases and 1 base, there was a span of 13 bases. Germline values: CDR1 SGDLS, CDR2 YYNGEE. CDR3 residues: CASSRQAAGTDTQYF. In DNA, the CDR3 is TGTGCCAGCAGCCGACAGGCGGCAGGCACAGATACGCAGTATTTT.

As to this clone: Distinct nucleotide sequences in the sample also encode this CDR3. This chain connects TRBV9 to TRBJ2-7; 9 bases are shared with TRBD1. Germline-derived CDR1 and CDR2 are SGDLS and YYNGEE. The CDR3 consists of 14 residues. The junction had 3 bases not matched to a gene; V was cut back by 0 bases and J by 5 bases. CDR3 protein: CASSVGTGAHEQYF. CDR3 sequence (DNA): TGTGCCAGCAGCGTAGGGACAGGGGCCCACGAGCAGTACTTC.